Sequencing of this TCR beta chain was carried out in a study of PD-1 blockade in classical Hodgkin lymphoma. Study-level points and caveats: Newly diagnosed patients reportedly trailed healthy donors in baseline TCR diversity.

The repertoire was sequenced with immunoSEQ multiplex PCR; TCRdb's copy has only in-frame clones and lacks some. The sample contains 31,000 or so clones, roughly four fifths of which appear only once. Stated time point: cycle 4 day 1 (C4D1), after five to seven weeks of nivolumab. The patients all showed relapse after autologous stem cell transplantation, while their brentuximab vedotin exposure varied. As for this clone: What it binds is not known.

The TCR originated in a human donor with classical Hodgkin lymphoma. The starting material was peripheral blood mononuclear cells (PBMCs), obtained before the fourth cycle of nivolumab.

CDR3 nucleotide sequence: TGCGCCAGCAGCCCTCGGACAGGGGGGTATGGCTACACCTTC. Protein sequence: CASSPRTGGYGYTF. The V gene is TRBV4-3, the J gene TRBJ1-2, with TRBD1 matching over 10 bases. This CDR3 spans 14 amino acids. J lost 5 bases, V lost 4 bases, and 4 bases had no gene match. CDR1 LGHNA and CDR2 YSLEER come from the germline V gene.